The present entry profiles one T cell receptor beta chain with its context. Its antigen remains undetermined. The record has no base qualities; no much larger clone is one base away. These data belong to a study of control samples from healthy donors and cancer patients (dated by TCRdb to 2020 to 2021). Receptor amplification or capture employed the immunoSEQ multiplex PCR assay. TCRdb took this table from immuneACCESS and kept in-frame rearrangements with V and J called. Such tables lack part of the clones; where checked against another copy, unresolved V genes explain under half of the gap, and the rest is unexplained. The sample yields some 150,000 clones; approximately 92% were counted once. The ten largest clones represent about 4% of the sample. This TCR derives from a woman aged 55 to 70 in good health. The source material was blood.

The sequenced DNA: TGTGCCAGCAGTGAAGGGGGTCGGGAAAAACTGTTTTTT. Its translation is CASSEGGREKLFF. Recombination connected TRBV2 to TRBJ1-4; the D gene lacks a confident call. Measured from the cysteine to the phenylalanine, the CDR3 is 13 residues long. Only the CDR3 portion is preserved as DNA: 39 bases, with reading frame beginning at the first base. In the germline V gene, CDR1 corresponds to SNHLY and CDR2 to FYNNEI. V is shortened by 1 base, J by 8 bases, and the region joining them spans 8 bases.